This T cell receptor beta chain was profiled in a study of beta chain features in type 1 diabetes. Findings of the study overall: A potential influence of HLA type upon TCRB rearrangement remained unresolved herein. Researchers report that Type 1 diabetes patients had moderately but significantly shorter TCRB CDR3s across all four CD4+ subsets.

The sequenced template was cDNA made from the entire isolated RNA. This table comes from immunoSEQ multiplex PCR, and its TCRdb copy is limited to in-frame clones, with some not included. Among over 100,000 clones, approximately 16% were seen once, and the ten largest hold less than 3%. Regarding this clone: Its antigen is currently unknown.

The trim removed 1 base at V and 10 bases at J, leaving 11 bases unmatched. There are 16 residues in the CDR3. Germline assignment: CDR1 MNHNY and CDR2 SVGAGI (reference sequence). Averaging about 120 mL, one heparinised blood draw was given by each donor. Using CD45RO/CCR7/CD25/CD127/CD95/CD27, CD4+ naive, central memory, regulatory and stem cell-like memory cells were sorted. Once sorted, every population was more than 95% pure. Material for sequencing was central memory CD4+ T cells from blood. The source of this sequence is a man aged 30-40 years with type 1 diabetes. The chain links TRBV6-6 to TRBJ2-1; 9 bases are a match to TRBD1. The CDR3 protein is CASSYWLQGAINEQFF. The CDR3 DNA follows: TGTGCCAGCAGTTACTGGCTACAGGGGGCAATCAACGAGCAGTTCTTC.